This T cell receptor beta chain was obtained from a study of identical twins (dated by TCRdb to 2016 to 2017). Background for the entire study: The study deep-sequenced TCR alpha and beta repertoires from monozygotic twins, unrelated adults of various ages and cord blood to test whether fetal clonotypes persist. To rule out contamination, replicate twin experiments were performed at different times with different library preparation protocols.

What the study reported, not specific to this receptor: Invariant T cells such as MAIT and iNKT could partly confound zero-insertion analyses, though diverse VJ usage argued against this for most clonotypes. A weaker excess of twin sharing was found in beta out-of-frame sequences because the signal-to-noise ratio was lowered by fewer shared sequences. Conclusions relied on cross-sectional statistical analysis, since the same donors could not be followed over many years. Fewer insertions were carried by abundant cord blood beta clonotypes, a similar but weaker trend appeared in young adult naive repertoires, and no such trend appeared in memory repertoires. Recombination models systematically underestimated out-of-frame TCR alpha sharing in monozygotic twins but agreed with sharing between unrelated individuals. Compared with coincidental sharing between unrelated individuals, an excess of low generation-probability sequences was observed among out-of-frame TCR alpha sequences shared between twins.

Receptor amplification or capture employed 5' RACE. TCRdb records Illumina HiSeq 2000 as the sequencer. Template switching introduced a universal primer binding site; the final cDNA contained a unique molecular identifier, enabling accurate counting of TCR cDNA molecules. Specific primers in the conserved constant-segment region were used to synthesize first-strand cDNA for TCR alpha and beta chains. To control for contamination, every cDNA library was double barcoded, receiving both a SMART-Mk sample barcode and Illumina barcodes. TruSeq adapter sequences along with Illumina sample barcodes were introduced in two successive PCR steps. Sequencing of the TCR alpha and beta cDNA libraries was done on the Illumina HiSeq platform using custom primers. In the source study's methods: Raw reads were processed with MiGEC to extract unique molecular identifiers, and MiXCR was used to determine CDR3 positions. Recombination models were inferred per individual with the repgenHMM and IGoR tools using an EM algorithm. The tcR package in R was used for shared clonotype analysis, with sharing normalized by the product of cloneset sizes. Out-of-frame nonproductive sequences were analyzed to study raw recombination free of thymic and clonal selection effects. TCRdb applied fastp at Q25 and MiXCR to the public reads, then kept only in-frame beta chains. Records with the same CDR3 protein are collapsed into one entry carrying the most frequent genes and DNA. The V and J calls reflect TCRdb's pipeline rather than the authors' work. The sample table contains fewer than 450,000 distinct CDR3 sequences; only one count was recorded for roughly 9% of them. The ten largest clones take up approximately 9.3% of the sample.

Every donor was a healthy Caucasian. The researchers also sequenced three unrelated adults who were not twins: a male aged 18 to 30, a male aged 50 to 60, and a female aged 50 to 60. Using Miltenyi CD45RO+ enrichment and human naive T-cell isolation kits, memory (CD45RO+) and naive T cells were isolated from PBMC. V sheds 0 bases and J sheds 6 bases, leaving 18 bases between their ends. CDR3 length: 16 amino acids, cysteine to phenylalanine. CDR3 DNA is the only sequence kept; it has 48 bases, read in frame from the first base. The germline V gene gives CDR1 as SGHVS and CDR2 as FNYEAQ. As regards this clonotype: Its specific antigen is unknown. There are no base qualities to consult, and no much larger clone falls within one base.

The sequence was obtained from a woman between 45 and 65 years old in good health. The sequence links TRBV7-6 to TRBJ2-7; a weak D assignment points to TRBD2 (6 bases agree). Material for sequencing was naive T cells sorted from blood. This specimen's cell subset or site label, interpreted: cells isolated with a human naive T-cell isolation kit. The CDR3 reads CASSLASGAGGGEQYF. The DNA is TGTGCCAGCAGCTTAGCTAGCGGTGCAGGAGGCGGCGAGCAGTACTTC.